The 13 T cell receptor beta chains reported below all come from one sample, sequenced in a study of T cell responses to AZD1222 COVID-19 vaccine. Profiling relied on immunoSEQ multiplex PCR, and the TCRdb table lists in-frame clones only, not all of them. Among 200,000 or so clones, 90% to 95% were seen once, and the ten largest hold approximately 9.6%. This specimen was peripheral blood, taken on day 0 of AZD1222 vaccination. Receptor source: an adult in good health.

The rearrangement links TRBV24-1 to TRBJ2-1, with D perhaps TRBD2 (5 bases). This CDR3 comprises 16 residues. The germline V and J ends were trimmed by 0 bases and 0 bases, with 8 bases remaining between them. CDR1 KGHDR and CDR2 SFDVKD come from the germline V gene. CDR3 sequence (DNA): TGTGCCACCAGTGATTTGGCGGGTAGCTCCTACAATGAGCAGTTCTTC. Its translation: CATSDLAGSSYNEQFF.

This clone was detected only once. This sequence joins TRBV7-3 and TRBJ2-1; tentatively, D is TRBD1 or TRBD2 (5 bases each). V was pared by 5 bases and J by 4 bases, with 18 bases between. The CDR3 totals 16 residues. CDR1 and CDR2 (germline): SGHTA, FQGTGA. In DNA, the CDR3 is TGTGCCAGCAGCCCCGCGTGGGGGAAGGGTTACAATGAGCAGTTCTTC. Its protein product is CASSPAWGKGYNEQFF. Based on the CDR3 plus reference TRBV7-3 and TRBJ2-1, the full variable domain is GAGVSQTPSNKVTEKGKYVELRCDPISGHTALYWYRQSLGQGPEFLIYFQGTGAADDSGLPNDRFFAVRPEGSVSTLKIQRTERGDSAVYLCASSPAWGKGYNEQFFGPGTRLTVL.

The rearrangement uses TRBV6-2 or TRBV6-3 and TRBJ1-5; D is unclear. CDR3 length: 15 amino acids. Between the trimmed V and J ends, which lost 0 bases and 4 bases, there was a span of 10 bases. Germline lookup yields CDR1 MNHEY and CDR2 SVGEGT. The DNA of the CDR3 is TGTGCCAGCAGTTACTCTCGTTACCCAAATCAGCCCCAGCATTTT. The encoded protein is CASSYSRYPNQPQHF.

This chain joins TRBV7-9 and TRBJ2-1; D is uncertain. This CDR3 is 13 amino acids long. V lost 7 bases, J lost 7 bases, and 14 bases lay in between. Germline loops: CDR1 SEHNR, CDR2 FQNEAQ (reference sequence). The CDR3: CASKRASENEQFF. CDR3 sequence (DNA): TGTGCCAGCAAAAGGGCGTCCGAAAATGAGCAGTTCTTC.

The chain employs TRBV30 and TRBJ2-1, with D possibly matching TRBD1 (5 bases). CDR1 GTSNPN and CDR2 SVGIG come from the germline V gene (reference sequence). Trimming took off 1 base at V and 9 bases at J, with 13 bases between the two ends. This CDR3 has 13 residues. The chain's CDR3 is CAWSGTRTGEQFF. The CDR3 DNA follows: TGTGCCTGGAGTGGGACACGCACGGGTGAGCAGTTCTTC.

The gene calls are TRBV29-1 and TRBJ2-1; 7 bases align to TRBD2. CDR1 SQVTM and CDR2 ANQGSEA come from the germline V gene. The V and J ends lost 4 bases and 8 bases, in that order; junction bases with no gene match: 8. The CDR3 consists of 13 residues. The CDR3: CSVGSGPYDEQFF. CDR3 DNA sequence: TGCAGCGTTGGTAGCGGGCCTTACGATGAGCAGTTCTTC.

V gene TRBV7-9 combines with J gene TRBJ1-1; D may be TRBD1 (5 bases). The CDR3 loop spans 18 amino acids. V lost 1 base and J lost 3, with 21 bases in between. Germline CDR1 is SEHNR and CDR2 is FQNEAQ (reference sequence). For the CDR3, the DNA is TGTGCCAGCAGCTTAGAATTGCCTGGGGGGGAAGTCTACACTGAAGCTTTCTTT. This translates into CASSLELPGGEVYTEAFF. Full variable domain (rest looked up from reference TRBV7-9 and TRBJ1-1): DTGVSQNPRHKITKRGQNVTFRCDPISEHNRLYWYRQTLGQGPEFLTYFQNEAQLEKSRLLSDRFSAERPKGSFSTLEIQRTEQGDSAMYLCASSLELPGGEVYTEAFFGQGTRLTVV.

The chain carries TRBV5-1 and TRBJ1-6; perhaps TRBD1 as D (5 bases). The germline gives CDR1 SGHRS, CDR2 YFSETQ. The CDR3 has 14 amino acids. V was clipped by 0 bases and J by 6 bases, with 7 bases between them. CDR3 DNA: TGCGCCAGCAGCTTGGACAGGTCTAATTCACCCCTCCACTTT. As protein: CASSLDRSNSPLHF.

This chain uses TRBV7-9 with TRBJ2-1; D possibly corresponds to TRBD2 (5 bases). Germline V gives CDR1 SEHNR, CDR2 FQNEAQ (reference sequence). Trimming pared 1 base from V and 4 bases from J, leaving 20 bases between. The CDR3 is 18 amino acids. The CDR3: CASSLGLWTGSTYNEQFF. CDR3 in DNA: TGTGCCAGCAGCTTAGGATTATGGACTGGGTCCACATACAATGAGCAGTTCTTC.

Only a few counts were recorded for this clone. The J gene is TRBJ1-4, the V gene TRBV6-5; unclear D gene. Germline loops: CDR1 MNHEY, CDR2 SVGAGI. Deletions cut 5 bases from V and 5 bases from J, with 9 bases between. The CDR3 runs to 13 residues. As DNA, the CDR3 is TGTGCCAGCAGTCTCGTAGGGAATGAAAAACTGTTTTTT. Translating it yields CASSLVGNEKLFF.

J is TRBJ2-4 and V is TRBV28; tentatively, D is TRBD2 (7 bases). Germline-derived CDR1 and CDR2 are MDHEN and SYDVKM. Trimming pared 6 bases from V and 2 bases from J, leaving 11 bases between. The CDR3 has 14 residues. CDR3 nucleotide sequence: TGTGCCAGCAGAGAGGGGGGGACCAAAAACATTCAGTACTTC. Its translation is CASREGGTKNIQYF.

The chain couples TRBV7-9 to TRBJ1-2; 10 bases line up with TRBD1. The CDR3 contains 14 residues. Trimming took 3 bases from V and 2 from J; bases not matched to a gene: 0. The germline V gene encodes CDR1 SEHNR and CDR2 FQNEAQ (reference sequence). The CDR3, as DNA: TGTGCCAGCAGCTTGGACAGGGGGAACTATGGCTACACCTTC. This translates into CASSLDRGNYGYTF.

V is TRBV6-2 or TRBV6-3 and J is TRBJ2-5, with 10 bases lining up with TRBD2. This CDR3 comprises 15 residues. Trimming at V came to 2 bases and at J to 5 bases, leaving 5 bases not matched to a gene. Germline lookup yields CDR1 MNHEY and CDR2 SVGEGT. This CDR3 reads CASSYASGSLETQYF. The CDR3 DNA follows: TGTGCCAGCAGTTACGCTAGCGGGAGTTTGGAGACCCAGTACTTC.